These 25 T cell receptor beta chains were sequenced from one sample in a study of blood T cell repertoires in COVID-19. The repertoire was sequenced with immunoSEQ multiplex PCR; TCRdb's copy has only in-frame clones and lacks some. The repertoire consists of under 200,000 clones, with about 81% occurring once and the leading ten covering about 7.7%. Sequencing used PBMCs or T cells enriched from blood (not recorded which). These receptors all come from a man aged 45-65 years who had recovered from COVID-19.

The rearrangement links TRBV4-3 to TRBJ1-4, with 9 positions matching TRBD1. Germline lookup yields CDR1 LGHNA and CDR2 YSLEER. With V trimmed by 4 bases and J by 8 bases, 2 bases remained unmatched. This CDR3 comprises 13 residues. The CDR3 spells CASSRDREEKLFF. The CDR3, as DNA: TGCGCCAGCAGCCGGGACAGGGAGGAAAAACTGTTTTTT.

This chain links TRBV6-5 with TRBJ2-7; 12 bases agree with TRBD1. The ends lost 6 bases at V and 9 bases at J; junction bases unmatched: 12. The CDR3 totals 15 residues. Germline CDR1 MNHEY, CDR2 SVGAGI. CDR3 nucleotide sequence: TGTGCCAGCAGACAAACCGGGACAGGGGGCGAAAGGCAGTACTTC. Translating gives CASRQTGTGGERQYF.

The chain has TRBV5-8 and TRBJ1-2; D is undetermined. The CDR3 runs 13 residues. Trimming removed 2 bases from V and 8 bases from J, with 13 bases in between. Germline loops: CDR1 SGHTS, CDR2 YDEGEE. The CDR3 coding sequence is TGTGCCAGCAGCTTCGGGGAAGTAAGGGGCTACACCTTC. This translates into CASSFGEVRGYTF.

The chain uses TRBV27 and TRBJ1-2, with 7 bases aligning to TRBD1. Trimming at V came to 6 bases and at J to 7 bases, leaving 8 bases not matched to a gene. The CDR3 has 13 amino acids. Germline assignment: CDR1 MNHEY and CDR2 SMNVEV (reference sequence). The CDR3, as DNA: TGTGCCAGCAGCCGCACCGACAGGGTTGGCTACACCTTC. It translates to CASSRTDRVGYTF.

Concerning this clone: The same CDR3 arises from other DNA sequences in this sample as well. CDR3 nucleotide sequence: TGTGCCAGCAGTCCAGGTGGCTCCTACGAGCAGTACTTC. This encodes CASSPGGSYEQYF. The rearrangement uses TRBV12-3 or TRBV12-4 and TRBJ2-7; D gene ambiguous. V lost 5 bases to trimming and J lost 0 bases, with 8 bases between them. The CDR3 is 13 residues long.

The CDR3 reads CASSLEGTQGSPLHF. Written as DNA, the CDR3 is TGTGCCAGCAGCTTGGAAGGGACACAGGGGTCACCCCTCCACTTT. The V and J genes are TRBV5-5 and TRBJ1-6; 7 nucleotides line up with TRBD1. Germline V gene data show CDR1 as SGHKS and CDR2 as YYEKEE (reference sequence). The CDR3 runs 15 residues. Germline trimming cut 0 bases from V and 10 bases from J; bases unmatched to any gene: 7.

This sequence joins TRBV27 and TRBJ1-1; D perhaps matches TRBD1 (5 bases). Trimming shortened V by 6 bases and J by 3 bases, and 11 bases separated the two germline ends. Per germline, CDR1 MNHEY and CDR2 SMNVEV (reference sequence). The CDR3 consists of 13 residues. The CDR3 is CASSGGAYTEAFF. For the CDR3, the DNA is TGTGCCAGCAGCGGCGGGGCGTACACTGAAGCTTTCTTT.

V gene TRBV7-9 combines with J gene TRBJ2-5; 8 bases are a match to TRBD1. V trimming: 5 bases; J trimming: 2 bases; junction bases outside the gene matches: 4. Germline CDR1 and CDR2: SEHNR and FQNEAQ (reference sequence). The length of the CDR3 is 14 residues. The CDR3 nucleotides are TGTGCCAGCAGCCCCAGACAGGGGCAAGAGACCCAGTACTTC. This translates into CASSPRQGQETQYF.

The table lists this clone with a few counts. Other DNA sequences of this sample code for an identical CDR3. V and J are TRBV3-1 (or the pseudogene TRBV3-2) and TRBJ1-2, with a tentative D call TRBD1 (6 bases). The CDR3 has 12 amino acids. Germline-derived CDR1 and CDR2 are LGHDT and YNNKEL (reference sequence). Trimming stripped 3 bases from V and 8 bases from J, with 10 bases between. CDR3 protein: CASSHRGYGYTF. CDR3 bases: TGTGCCAGCAGCCATAGGGGGTACGGCTACACCTTC.

This chain uses TRBV20-1 with TRBJ1-1; D is uncertain. In germline, CDR1 is DFQATT, CDR2 SNEGSKA (reference sequence). Trimming removed 7 bases at V and 1 base at J, with 4 bases between. The CDR3 has 10 amino acids. The DNA for the CDR3 is TGCAGTGTATCGAACACTGAAGCTTTCTTT. Translating gives CSVSNTEAFF.

This chain connects TRBV7-9 to TRBJ2-2, with D tentatively TRBD2 (5 bases). Germline CDR1 reads SEHNR; CDR2 reads FQNEAQ (reference sequence). The V end was cut by 5 bases, the J end by 0 bases, with 10 bases between. This CDR3 region has 15 residues. The CDR3 region is CASSHRDTNTGELFF. CDR3 nucleotide sequence: TGTGCCAGCAGCCACCGGGATACGAACACCGGGGAGCTGTTTTTT.

J is TRBJ2-7 and V is TRBV5-4; 7 bases fit TRBD2. The V gene end was trimmed by 4 bases and the J gene end by 0 bases; junction bases not matched to a gene: 7. The CDR3 contains 15 residues. Germline values: CDR1 SGHNT, CDR2 YYREEE (reference sequence). CDR3 DNA: TGTGCCAGCAGCGCACGCGGGGGTGTCTCCTACGAGCAGTACTTC. It is translated as CASSARGGVSYEQYF.

V gene TRBV6-5 combines with J gene TRBJ2-2, with D possibly TRBD1 on 5 matching bases. V lost 2 bases to trimming and J lost 5 bases, with 9 bases between them. The germline V gene has CDR1 MNHEY and CDR2 SVGAGI. The CDR3 sequence is 14 residues long. The CDR3 sequence is CASSYQGYTGELFF. CDR3 DNA: TGTGCCAGCAGTTACCAGGGTTATACCGGGGAGCTGTTTTTT.

The chain carries TRBV4-1 and TRBJ1-1; D not certain. The V and J ends lost 1 base and 6 bases respectively, with 9 bases between them. This CDR3 spans 13 amino acids. CDR1 MGHRA and CDR2 YSYEKL come from the germline V gene. Here the CDR3 reads CASSQGAGSEAFF. CDR3 DNA sequence: TGCGCCAGCAGCCAAGGGGCTGGGTCTGAAGCTTTCTTT.

The chain recombines TRBV15 with TRBJ1-1; D gene unclear. The length of the CDR3 is 14 residues. Trimming removed 5 bases from V and 0 bases from J, with 10 bases in between. The germline gives CDR1 LNHNV, CDR2 YYDKDF (reference sequence). The CDR3 is CATSAYRVNTEAFF. The CDR3 DNA is TGTGCCACCAGCGCATACAGAGTGAACACTGAAGCTTTCTTT.

The chain links TRBV5-6 to TRBJ2-2; the D is unclear. CDR3 length: 15 residues. The germline V gene encodes CDR1 SGHDT and CDR2 YYEEEE. V was cut by 0 bases and J by 5 bases, with 11 bases left in between. The CDR3 here is CASSLASLKTGELFF. The CDR3 bases are TGTGCCAGCAGCTTGGCCAGTCTGAAAACCGGGGAGCTGTTTTTT.

The chain employs TRBV7-8 and TRBJ2-5; TRBD1 is a possible D gene (6 bases). Germline V gene lookup returns CDR1 SGHVS and CDR2 FQNEAQ. V lost 5 bases to trimming and J lost 1 base, with 11 bases between them. This CDR3 has 14 residues. The CDR3 bases are TGTGCCAGCAGCGTCTCAGGGGTCCAAGAGACCCAGTACTTC. It translates to CASSVSGVQETQYF.

The chain recombines TRBV9 with TRBJ1-2; D is unclear. V was clipped by 0 bases and J by 5 bases, with 11 bases between them. The CDR3 is 14 amino acids. The germline CDR1 and CDR2 sequences are SGDLS and YYNGEE. This CDR3 is CASSVGMEWYGYTF. Written as DNA, the CDR3 is TGTGCCAGCAGCGTAGGGATGGAGTGGTATGGCTACACCTTC.

This chain links TRBV9 with TRBJ2-7, with D maybe TRBD2 (5 bases). Trimming removed 3 bases at V and 3 bases at J, with 13 bases between. The CDR3 contains 14 residues. Germline V gene sequence: CDR1 SGDLS, CDR2 YYNGEE. The CDR3 nucleotides are TGTGCCAGCAGCGAGTCCACTAGTATCTACGAGCAGTACTTC. It encodes CASSESTSIYEQYF.

The V call is TRBV10-3, the J call TRBJ1-2, with 7 bases matching TRBD1. Germline CDR1 and CDR2: ENHRY and SYGVKD. The CDR3 spans 16 residues. J was trimmed by 3 bases and V by 2 bases; bases with no gene match: 9. This CDR3 is CAISEPGQVGDYGYTF. The CDR3 region has the DNA TGTGCCATCAGTGAGCCCGGACAGGTGGGGGACTATGGCTACACCTTC.

J is TRBJ2-2 and V is TRBV13, with TRBD1 identical over 8 bases. Trimming at V came to 0 bases and at J to 5 bases, leaving 2 bases not matched to a gene. Looked up from germline, CDR1 is PRHDT and CDR2 is FYEKMQ (reference sequence). The CDR3 sequence is 15 residues long. CDR3 DNA sequence: TGTGCCAGCAGCTTAGGTCGACAGGGGACCGGGGAGCTGTTTTTT. Translated: CASSLGRQGTGELFF.

The gene calls are TRBV9 and TRBJ1-5; 7 nucleotides align to TRBD1. The CDR3 covers 15 residues. Looked up from germline, CDR1 is SGDLS and CDR2 is YYNGEE. Trimming removed 0 bases from V and 4 bases from J; junction bases left unmatched: 4. Written as DNA, the CDR3 is TGTGCCAGCAGCGTAGCCGGGACAGATAATCAGCCCCAGCATTTT. It yields the protein CASSVAGTDNQPQHF. The whole variable domain, remainder taken from reference TRBV9 and TRBJ1-5, is DSGVTQTPKHLITATGQRVTLRCSPRSGDLSVYWYQQSLDQGLQFLIQYYNGEERAKGNILERFSAQQFPDLHSELNLSSLELGDSALYFCASSVAGTDNQPQHFGDGTRLSIL.

This chain uses TRBV19 with TRBJ1-6, with TRBD1 as a possible D gene (5 bases). The CDR3 is 15 amino acids. Germline lookup yields CDR1 LNHDA and CDR2 SQIVND (reference sequence). Deletions cut 6 bases from V and 4 bases from J, with 13 bases between. The CDR3 loop is CASRAGDTYNSPLHF. CDR3 DNA: TGTGCCAGTAGGGCGGGGGATACATATAATTCACCCCTCCACTTT.

The chain couples TRBV7-2 to TRBJ2-7; 10 nucleotides align to TRBD2. Germline V gene sequence: CDR1 SGHTA, CDR2 FQGNSA. The CDR3 length is 14 residues. With V trimmed by 3 bases and J by 4 bases, 3 bases remained unmatched. CDR3 residues: CASSFSGGYYEQYF. As DNA, the CDR3 is TGTGCCAGCAGCTTTAGCGGGGGGTATTACGAGCAGTACTTC.

The V gene is TRBV2, the J gene TRBJ2-7, with D perhaps matching TRBD2 (6 bases). The CDR3 is 14 residues long. Germline CDR1 SNHLY, CDR2 FYNNEI. V was cut by 5 bases and J by 4 bases, with 15 bases left in between. The CDR3 region is CASSTGGALYEQYF. CDR3 coding DNA: TGTGCCAGCAGTACCGGGGGAGCCCTTTACGAGCAGTACTTC.